What follows are 2 T cell receptor beta chains derived from one specimen sequenced in a study of blood T cell repertoires in COVID-19. TCRdb keeps only in-frame clones here, not all; method: immunoSEQ multiplex PCR. The sample shows about 49,000 clones, 75% to 90% of them seen only once. The sequenced sample consisted of peripheral blood. The receptors were sampled from a woman older than 75 with COVID-19, enrolled during active disease.

The chain combines TRBV9 with TRBJ2-7; 7 positions agree with TRBD2. The V gene's germline CDR1 is SGDLS and CDR2 YYNGEE. The CDR3 sequence is 16 residues long. V trimming: 2 bases; J trimming: 4 bases; junction bases outside the gene matches: 12. The CDR3 here is CASSVSGAAGVYEQYF. CDR3 nucleotides: TGTGCCAGCAGCGTCAGCGGGGCGGCAGGAGTATACGAGCAGTACTTC. The variable domain in full, completed from reference TRBV9 and TRBJ2-7, reads DSGVTQTPKHLITATGQRVTLRCSPRSGDLSVYWYQQSLDQGLQFLIQYYNGEERAKGNILERFSAQQFPDLHSELNLSSLELGDSALYFCASSVSGAAGVYEQYFGPGTRLTVT.

The chain recombines TRBV7-2 with TRBJ2-7; D unclear. Germline CDR1 is SGHTA and CDR2 is FQGNSA. Trimming cost V 2 bases and J 0 bases, with 8 bases left between them. This CDR3 spans 14 amino acids. CDR3 sequence (DNA): TGTGCCAGCAGCTTACAAAGGAGCTCCTACGAGCAGTACTTC. Encoded protein: CASSLQRSSYEQYF.